The entry below describes one T cell receptor beta chain. Germline loops: CDR1 SGHAT, CDR2 FQNNGV. The CDR3 is made up of 14 amino acids. Trimming took off 8 bases at V and 4 bases at J, with 15 bases between the two ends. This record comes from a study of CD8 T cells in Susac syndrome. RNA was extracted with the RNeasy kit, and a quantity of 0.5 to 1 ug was reverse transcribed using random hexamers. One entry per CDR3 protein results from TCRdb running MiXCR on the immunoSEQ multiplex PCR reads. This sample has hundreds of thousands of distinct CDR3 sequences, with 85% found just once. TCR beta was sequenced from blood CD8+ and CD4+ T cells.

The receptor comes from a human donor with multiple sclerosis. V usage is TRBV11-2 and J usage is TRBJ2-1, with unresolved D. Sample: CD8+ T cells from PBMCs. CDR3 sequence (DNA): TGTGCCAGCTCGGATGAATTGGAATACAATGAGCAGTTCTTC. It specifies CASSDELEYNEQFF.